These 13 T cell receptor beta chains originate from one sample sequenced in a study of T cell responses to AZD1222 COVID-19 vaccine. Sequencing used immunoSEQ multiplex PCR; TCRdb keeps in-frame clones, though not all of them. The repertoire holds approximately 110,000 clones, with 70% to 90% as singletons. Sequencing was performed on peripheral blood, taken 28 days after the second AZD1222 dose. Receptors were obtained from an adult who received the AZD1222 COVID-19 vaccine.

V is TRBV30 and J is TRBJ1-2, with 8 bases aligning to TRBD1. The CDR3 runs to 15 residues. J was trimmed by 3 bases and V by 1 base; bases with no gene match: 7. CDR1 and CDR2 (germline): GTSNPN, SVGIG (reference sequence). This chain's CDR3 is CAWSGDQGADYGYTF. The DNA of the CDR3 is TGTGCCTGGAGTGGGGACCAGGGGGCGGACTATGGCTACACCTTC.

The chain combines TRBV11-1 with TRBJ2-1; 12 bases align to TRBD2. This CDR3 spans 15 amino acids. The V segment lost 1 base and the J segment 7 bases; nucleotides outside the gene matches: 2. CDR1 is SGHAT, CDR2 FQDESV, per germline (reference sequence). CDR3 sequence: CASSLGTSGTNEQFF. The CDR3 coding sequence is TGTGCCAGCAGCTTAGGGACTAGCGGGACAAATGAGCAGTTCTTC.

This clone is a singleton in its sample. The chain uses TRBV3-1 (or the pseudogene TRBV3-2) and TRBJ1-1; 8 bases map to TRBD1. The V gene end was trimmed by 5 bases and the J gene end by 3 bases; junction bases not matched to a gene: 8. From germline, CDR1 is LGHDT and CDR2 YNNKEL (reference sequence). The length of the CDR3 is 15 residues. The CDR3 bases are TGTGCCAGCAGCTCTGAACAGGGGGGGGACACTGAAGCTTTCTTT. Translating it yields CASSSEQGGDTEAFF.

The V call is TRBV4-2, the J call TRBJ2-7; a possible D gene is TRBD2 (6 bases). The V end lost 0 bases, the J end lost 2 bases, and 11 bases lay between the germline ends. This CDR3 is built from 15 residues. Germline V gene lookup returns CDR1 LGHNA and CDR2 YNFKEQ. CDR3 coding DNA: TGTGCCAGCAGCCAAGAGGGGGGAGGAACCTACGAGCAGTACTTC. It translates to CASSQEGGGTYEQYF.

The chain carries TRBV28 and TRBJ1-2, with D hard to call. This CDR3 is built from 16 residues. Trimming removed 4 bases at V and 7 bases at J, with 22 bases between. The germline V gene encodes CDR1 MDHEN and CDR2 SYDVKM. The CDR3 region is CASSSLDGLTPSGYTF. The CDR3 coding sequence is TGTGCCAGCAGTTCCCTGGACGGACTAACGCCGAGTGGCTACACCTTC.

The chain carries TRBV4-1 and TRBJ1-1; D ambiguous. CDR3 length: 15 residues. Trimming took off 1 base at V and 0 bases at J, with 9 bases between the two ends. The germline CDR1 and CDR2 sequences are MGHRA and YSYEKL. CDR3 protein: CASSQGATVNTEAFF. CDR3 in DNA: TGCGCCAGCAGCCAAGGGGCAACAGTGAACACTGAAGCTTTCTTT.

The chain joins TRBV18 to TRBJ2-1; D ambiguous. This CDR3 has 17 residues. Per germline, CDR1 KGHSH and CDR2 LQKENI. The ends were cut back, 3 bases at V and 5 bases at J, with 20 bases in the middle. CDR3 sequence reads: CASSPAAGGDSNNEQFF. The CDR3 region has the DNA TGTGCCAGCTCACCGGCTGCCGGCGGTGACTCGAACAATGAGCAGTTCTTC.

The chain has TRBV29-1 and TRBJ1-3; 9 bases align to TRBD1. The junction had 7 bases not matched to a gene; V was cut back by 7 bases and J by 0 bases. The CDR3 length is 15 residues. From germline, CDR1 is SQVTM and CDR2 ANQGSEA. CDR3 amino acids: CSGGTGFGSGNTIYF. The CDR3 coding sequence is TGCAGCGGCGGGACAGGGTTCGGCTCTGGAAACACCATATATTTT.

This chain joins TRBV7-2 and TRBJ1-1; no reliable D call. Germline CDR1 is SGHTA and CDR2 is FQGNSA. The ends were cut back, 3 bases at V and 3 bases at J, with 5 bases in the middle. CDR3 length: 12 residues. Here the CDR3 DNA reads TGTGCCAGCAGCTTTACGGACACTGAAGCTTTCTTT. Protein: CASSFTDTEAFF.

The V call is TRBV28, the J call TRBJ1-1; 8 nucleotides agree with TRBD1. The CDR3 loop spans 15 amino acids. Germline V gives CDR1 MDHEN, CDR2 SYDVKM. The V gene end was trimmed by 5 bases and the J gene end by 6 bases; junction bases not matched to a gene: 11. The DNA of the CDR3 is TGTGCCAGCAGTGCGCGGACAGGGAATTTCGCTGAAGCTTTCTTT. It encodes CASSARTGNFAEAFF. Full variable domain (remainder filled in from reference TRBV28 and TRBJ1-1): DVKVTQSSRYLVKRTGEKVFLECVQDMDHENMFWYRQDPGLGLRLIYFSYDVKMKEKGDIPEGYSVSREKKERFSLILESASTNQTSMYLCASSARTGNFAEAFFGQGTRLTVV.

This clone was counted many times. The V gene is TRBV6-4, the J gene TRBJ2-3; maybe TRBD2 (5 bases). Between the trimmed V and J ends, which lost 3 bases and 3 bases, there was a span of 13 bases. The germline CDR1 and CDR2 sequences are MRHNA and SNTAGT. This CDR3 is 15 amino acids long. CDR3 coding DNA: TGTGCCAGCAGTGAATTCGTGGGAGAGACAGATACGCAGTATTTT. Residues: CASSEFVGETDTQYF.

J is TRBJ1-2 and V is TRBV19; D remains unclear. The CDR3 contains 13 residues. Germline values: CDR1 LNHDA, CDR2 SQIVND (reference sequence). V was cut by 3 bases and J by 3 bases, with 8 bases left in between. As DNA, the CDR3 is TGTGCCAGTAGTATCCGGGGTGACTATGGCTACACCTTC. It yields the protein CASSIRGDYGYTF.

The gene calls are TRBV27 and TRBJ1-2; D remains unclear. The CDR3 spans 14 residues. Germline V gene data show CDR1 as MNHEY and CDR2 as SMNVEV (reference sequence). V was pared by 2 bases and J by 0 bases, with 7 bases between. CDR3 region: CASSLLGTNYGYTF. Written as DNA, the CDR3 is TGTGCCAGCAGTTTACTTGGCACTAACTATGGCTACACCTTC.